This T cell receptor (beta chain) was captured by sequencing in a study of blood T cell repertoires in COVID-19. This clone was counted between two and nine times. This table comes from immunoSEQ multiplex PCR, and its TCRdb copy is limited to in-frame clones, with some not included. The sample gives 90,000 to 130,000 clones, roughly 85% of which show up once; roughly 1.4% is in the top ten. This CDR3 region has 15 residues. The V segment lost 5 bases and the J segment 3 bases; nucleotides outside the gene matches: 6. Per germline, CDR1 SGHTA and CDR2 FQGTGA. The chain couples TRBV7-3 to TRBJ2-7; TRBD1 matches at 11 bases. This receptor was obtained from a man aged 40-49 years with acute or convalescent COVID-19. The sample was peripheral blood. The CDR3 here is CASSPDRGRIYEQYF. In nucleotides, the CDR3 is TGTGCCAGCAGCCCGGACAGGGGGCGCATCTACGAGCAGTACTTC.